This T cell receptor beta chain was observed in a study of blood T cell repertoires in COVID-19. Study information: The United States, Italy and Spain were the sources of the acute and convalescent COVID-19 samples. The analysed material was cDNA or gDNA that came from T cells, B-cell-depleted T cells, or PBMCs.

Study processing details: Reference gene primer amplification gave nucleated cell count estimates. The repertoire was sequenced with immunoSEQ multiplex PCR; TCRdb's copy has only in-frame clones and lacks some. That table supplies the V and J calls and clone size; D and trimming were determined from the DNA. The sample includes about 260,000 clones, approximately 86% seen only once; the top ten take about 0.65%. The CDR3 sequence is 11 residues long. In germline, CDR1 is MNHEY, CDR2 SVGAGI. V was clipped by 5 bases and J by 8 bases, with 7 bases between them. The V gene is TRBV6-5, the J gene TRBJ2-4, with a possible D match to TRBD2 (5 bases). The receptor was derived from a human donor in a cohort sampled during active COVID-19. What was sequenced was peripheral blood. CDR3 in DNA: TGTGCCAGCAGTCAGAGGGACATTCAGTACTTC. It is translated as CASSQRDIQYF.